This TCR beta chain was profiled in a study of blood T cell repertoires in COVID-19. Across the whole study: T cells, B-cell-depleted T cells, or PBMCs provided the cDNA or gDNA that served as material.

Source study methods: Reference gene primer amplification gave nucleated cell count estimates. The protocol was immunoSEQ multiplex PCR, while the TCRdb copy is restricted to in-frame clones and leaves out a portion. V and J calls and clone size come straight from that table; D and trimming were deduced from the DNA. This sample yields about 100,000 clones, of which 85% are seen a single time; 1.5% to 2% belongs to the top ten. The clonotype comes from a woman in her seventies with active or convalescent COVID-19. Sequenced input: peripheral blood.

The CDR3: CASSQSKGRNYGYTF. The CDR3 DNA is TGTGCCAGCAGCCAGTCGAAGGGGCGGAATTATGGCTACACCTTC. The chain uses TRBV3-1 (or the pseudogene TRBV3-2) and TRBJ1-2; D is perhaps TRBD1 (5 bases). V was trimmed by 3 bases and J by 5 bases, leaving 16 bases between them. The CDR3 is 15 residues long. Germline CDR1 reads LGHDT; CDR2 reads YNNKEL (reference sequence).